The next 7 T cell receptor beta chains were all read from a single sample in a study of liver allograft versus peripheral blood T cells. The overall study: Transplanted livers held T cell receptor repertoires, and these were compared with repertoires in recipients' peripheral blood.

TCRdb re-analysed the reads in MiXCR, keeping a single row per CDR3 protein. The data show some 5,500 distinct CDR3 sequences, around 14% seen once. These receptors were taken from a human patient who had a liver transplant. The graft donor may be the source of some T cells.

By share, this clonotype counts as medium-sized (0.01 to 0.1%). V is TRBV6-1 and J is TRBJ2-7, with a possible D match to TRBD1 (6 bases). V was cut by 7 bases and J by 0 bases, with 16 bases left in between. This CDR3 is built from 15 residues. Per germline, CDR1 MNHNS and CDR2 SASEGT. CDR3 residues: CASTKPRQDSYEQYF. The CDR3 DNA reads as TGTGCCAGCACCAAACCAAGACAGGACTCCTACGAGCAGTACTTC.

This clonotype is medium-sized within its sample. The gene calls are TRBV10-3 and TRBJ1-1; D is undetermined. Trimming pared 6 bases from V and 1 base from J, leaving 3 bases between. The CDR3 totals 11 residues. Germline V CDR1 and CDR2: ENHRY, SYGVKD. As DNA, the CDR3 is TGTGCCATCAGGGAGAACACTGAAGCTTTCTTT. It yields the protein CAIRENTEAFF.

CDR3 sequence reads: CASSQDKGRIKPQHF. CDR3 nucleotide sequence: TGTGCCAGCAGCCAAGACAAGGGGAGGATTAAGCCCCAGCATTTT. This chain joins TRBV3-1 and TRBJ1-5; a weak D match, TRBD1 (5 bases). Trimming removed 0 bases at V and 8 bases at J, with 14 bases between. CDR1 is LGHDT, CDR2 YNNKEL, per germline (reference sequence). The CDR3 covers 15 residues.

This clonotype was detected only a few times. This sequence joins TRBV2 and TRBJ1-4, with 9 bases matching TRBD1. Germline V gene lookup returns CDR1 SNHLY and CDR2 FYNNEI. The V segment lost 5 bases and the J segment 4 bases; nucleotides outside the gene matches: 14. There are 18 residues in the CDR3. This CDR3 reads CASSSSVGGQGGNEKLFF. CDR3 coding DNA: TGTGCCAGCAGTTCTTCCGTCGGGGGACAGGGTGGTAATGAAAAACTGTTTTTT.

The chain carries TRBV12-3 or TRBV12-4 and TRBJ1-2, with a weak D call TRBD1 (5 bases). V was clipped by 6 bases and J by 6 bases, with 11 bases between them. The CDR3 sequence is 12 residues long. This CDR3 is CASSTQGNGYTF. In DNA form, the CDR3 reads TGTGCCAGCAGCACTCAGGGAAATGGCTACACCTTC.

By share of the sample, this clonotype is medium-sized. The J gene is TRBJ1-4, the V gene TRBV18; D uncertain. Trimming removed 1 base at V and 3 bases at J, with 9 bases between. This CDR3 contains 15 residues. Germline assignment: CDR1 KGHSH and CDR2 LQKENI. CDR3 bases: TGTGCCAGCTCACCACGGGAGGCGGCTAATGAAAAACTGTTTTTT. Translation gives CASSPREAANEKLFF.

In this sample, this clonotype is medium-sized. The DNA of the CDR3 is TGTGCCAGCAGTTACTCGAGTAGGCAGGGGGGCAATTCACCCCTCCACTTT. Its translation: CASSYSSRQGGNSPLHF. V gene TRBV6-5 combines with J gene TRBJ1-6; the match to TRBD1 covers 7 bases. CDR3 length: 17 amino acids. Trimming at V came to 0 bases and at J to 7 bases, leaving 9 bases not matched to a gene. Per germline, CDR1 MNHEY and CDR2 SVGAGI.